The clone carrying this T cell receptor (beta chain) was detected only once. This entry is derived from a study of T cell clones after liver transplantation. About the study: Liver transplant recipients had immunosuppression withdrawal attempted within 2 years. HCV positivity affected three of eight recipients; the rest lacked autoimmune or viral indications. Without induction therapy, subjects received standard immunosuppression until 12-24 months post-transplant.

Sequenced by immunoSEQ multiplex PCR; TCRdb stores in-frame clones only, minus some. This table holds about 75,000 clones, around 90% found once. Trimming shortened V by 0 bases and J by 7 bases, and 13 bases separated the two germline ends. The CDR3 sequence is 14 residues long. From germline, CDR1 is LNHDA and CDR2 SQIVND (reference sequence). Specimen: CD4+ T cells from blood, collected before liver transplant. The chain combines TRBV19 with TRBJ2-7, with D uncertain. The source is a human donor who received a liver transplant. The CDR3 DNA sequence: TGTGCCAGTAGTATAGAAAGAGGTCCCGGGGAGCAGTACTTC. Translating it yields CASSIERGPGEQYF.